These T cell receptor beta chains were read from a single sample in a study of T cell repertoires in cytomegalovirus infection. MiXCR, run by TCRdb on the reads, gives a single entry per CDR3 protein. This sample has 510,000 or so distinct CDR3 sequences, with approximately 26% found just once. Sequenced input: PBMCs. The origin of the receptors is a human donor in good health (CMV status not recorded). Some clones in this sample may be carry-over from other donors' samples. The conserved cysteine and the conserved F or W are not part of the CDR3 here.

>13|TRBJ2-1|TRBV6-2/TRBV6-3
ASTMTGRMYNEQF
>17|TRBJ2-1|TRBV7-9
ASSLSGLERTISYNEQF
>17|TRBJ1-2|TRBV6-2/TRBV6-3
ASSYGPGGRSIGTYGYT
>12|TRBJ2-7|TRBV2
ASSEMGISYEQY
>16|TRBJ2-4|TRBV7-8
ASSLTGTSGLAKNIQY
>10|TRBJ1-1|TRBV10-1
ASSDSNTEAF
>12|TRBJ2-7|TRBV7-2
ASSLDPGRGEQY
>8|TRBJ2-7|TRBV6-5
ASGQFEQY
>14|TRBJ1-5|TRBV27
ASSLGGLLSNQPQH
>13|TRBJ1-2|TRBV20-1
SARGQGARGYGYT
>10|TRBJ2-5|TRBV15
ATSRAEETQY
>12|TRBJ1-3|TRBV20-1
SAGARVAGNTIY
>11|TRBJ1-1|TRBV30
AWIELGVSEAF
>13|TRBJ1-5|TRBV10-3
AISDGQEGYQPQH
>17|TRBJ1-1|TRBV7-8
ASSQITTVAGGANTEAF
>18|TRBJ2-3|TRBV5-4
ASSPGTALAGALSTDTQY
>13|TRBJ2-1|TRBV28
ASSQRVGSYNEQF
>14|TRBJ2-6|TRBV28
ASTEGDRSGANVLT
>14|TRBJ2-6|TRBV7-6
ASALIQGSGANVLT
>12|TRBJ1-4|TRBV7-2
ASSSAGVEEKLF
>13|TRBJ1-2|TRBV11-2
ASSLDLGRARGYT
>16|TRBJ2-3|TRBV18
ASSQVPTTSGRADTQY
>16|TRBJ2-1|TRBV7-9
ASRLGRLSGTSYNEQF
>9|TRBJ1-1|TRBV3-1
ATRQGAEAF
>12|TRBJ2-1|TRBV7-2
ASSYEPTYNEQF
>13|TRBJ2-7|TRBV10-3
AISGGLAGTYEQY
>11|TRBJ2-3|TRBV20-1
SAHGGGTDTQY
>12|TRBJ1-6|TRBV7-2
ASSLTGDGSPLH
>14|TRBJ1-5|TRBV7-2
ASSLVVGNSNQPQH
>13|TRBJ1-5|TRBV20-1
SGIGQAKRNQPQH
>13|TRBJ2-1|TRBV4-1
ASSQARLAGVEQF
>13|TRBJ2-4|TRBV19
RSRQQQVAKNIQY
>14|TRBJ2-3|TRBV5-1
ASSLATGGPTDTQY
>13|TRBJ1-5|TRBV7-2
ASSLQGGSNQPQH
>11|TRBJ2-2|TRBV11-1
ASSLGDTGELF
>11|TRBJ1-5|TRBV4-3
ASSQNRDQPQH
>15|TRBJ2-1|TRBV5-4
ASSLGAGGSSYNEQF